The text below deals with one T cell receptor beta chain. What it binds is unknown. Using immunoSEQ multiplex PCR, the repertoire was profiled, and TCRdb retains in-frame clones only, with some absent. Here the sample spans roughly 95,000 clones, around 89% being singletons. This sample was included in a study of T cell responses to AZD1222 COVID-19 vaccine. Findings and caveats of the study: Repertoires were sampled only after the peak T cell response. In the spike-specific TCR repertoire, nearly half reportedly target unmutated variant regions. Rises in breadth and depth of Spike-specific TCRs came after two AZD1222 doses. The donors showed a predominance of white British ancestry and of females, with possible underestimation of clonal diversity.

The CDR3 consists of 11 residues. With 3 bases removed from V and 9 bases from J, the gap between germline ends came to 8 bases. Sequencing used peripheral blood, obtained on day 0 of AZD1222 vaccination. The V gene is TRBV12-3 or TRBV12-4, the J gene TRBJ1-2; no firm D call. This sequence originates from an adult in good health. CDR3 DNA: TGTGCCAGCAGTTTTTCGAAACGCTACACCTTC. Encoded protein: CASSFSKRYTF.